This T cell receptor (beta chain) stems from a study of cytomegalovirus exposure and HLA in healthy donors. Study-level findings and limits: Most of the TCR beta V segments (in an earlier analysis) were productive either about 87% or about 30% of the time.

In germline, CDR1 is SGDLS, CDR2 YYNGEE. CDR3 length: 16 amino acids. With 4 bases clipped from V and 5 bases from J, the junction kept 12 bases outside the gene matches. The PCR used 60 Vbeta and 13 Jbeta primers. The authors' processing: Unique TCR beta chains numbered 80 million to 95 million in a later analysis, with roughly 10 million shared. TCRdb's table, derived via immunoSEQ multiplex PCR, lists solely in-frame clones and lacks some. D and trimming were read from the DNA, whereas the V and J calls and clone size are those reported in that table. The profile shows about 140,000 clones, 80% of them singletons. On this clone: Its antigen is unknown.

The source of this sequence is a man aged 30 to 45 in good health. The source material was PBMCs. The chain recombines TRBV9 with TRBJ2-7; 10 positions match TRBD2. The CDR3 DNA sequence: TGTGCCAGCAGCCCTCGATCCGGGACTAGCGTCCACGAGCAGTACTTC. Translated: CASSPRSGTSVHEQYF.